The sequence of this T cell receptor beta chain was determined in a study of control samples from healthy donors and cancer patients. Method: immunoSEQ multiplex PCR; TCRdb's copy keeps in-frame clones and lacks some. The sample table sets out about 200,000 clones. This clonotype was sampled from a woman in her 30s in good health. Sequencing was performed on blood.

CDR3 sequence reads: CASSLSGGGRADTQYF. The CDR3 bases are TGCGCCAGCAGCCTTTCTGGGGGGGGGCGGGCAGATACGCAGTATTTT. The rearrangement joins TRBV4-1 to TRBJ2-3; D is perhaps TRBD2 (7 bases). Trimming removed 4 bases from V and 4 bases from J, with 18 bases in between. Germline V lookup: CDR1 MGHRA, CDR2 YSYEKL. CDR3 length equals 16 residues.